The rows below give T cell receptor beta chains drawn from one sample of a study of blood T cell repertoires in COVID-19. Clones were sequenced by immunoSEQ multiplex PCR, and TCRdb holds only the in-frame ones, with some missing. The sample carries approximately 430,000 clones, roughly 90% recorded once. Material: peripheral blood. Receptors originate from a woman in her 30s with active or convalescent COVID-19. CDR3s include the opening cysteine and the closing phenylalanine or tryptophan. D genes are given only for firm matches. Size is omitted from some rows. Given values are once, few, many or a class for expanded clones.

clone size | J gene | V gene | CDR3 length | D gene | CDR3 DNA | CDR3 protein
- | TRBJ2-7 | TRBV14 | 13 | - | TGTGCCAGCAGCCACGGAGGTACCTACGAGCAGTACTTC | CASSHGGTYEQYF
- | TRBJ2-7 | TRBV27 | 10 | - | TGTGCCAGCAATCGAGACGAGCAGTACTTC | CASNRDEQYF
- | TRBJ1-2 | TRBV3-1/TRBV3-2 | 16 | TRBD1 | TGTGCCAGCAGCCAACTCCCGGGACAGCCTCACTATGGCTACACCTTC | CASSQLPGQPHYGYTF
once | TRBJ2-5 | TRBV24-1 | 16 | - | TGTGCCACCAGTGATTCAAAGGAGGGGAAGCAAGAGACCCAGTACTTC | CATSDSKEGKQETQYF
once | TRBJ1-1 | TRBV7-7 | 15 | TRBD1 | TGTGCCAGCAGCACCCCGACAGGGGTGAACACTGAAGCTTTCTTT | CASSTPTGVNTEAFF
- | TRBJ2-1 | TRBV29-1 | 10 | - | TGCAGCGTTGACGGCAATGAGCAGTTCTTC | CSVDGNEQFF
- | TRBJ2-5 | TRBV5-5 | 16 | TRBD1 | TGTGCCAGCAGCTTGTTGGGACAGGGGGATTGGGAGACCCAGTACTTC | CASSLLGQGDWETQYF
- | TRBJ2-1 | TRBV5-1 | 19 | - | TGCGCCAGCAGCTTCTCCGGGGGTCCCCCTAGAAGCTCCTACAATGAGCAGTTCTTC | CASSFSGGPPRSSYNEQFF
once | TRBJ2-1 | TRBV4-1 | 15 | TRBD1 | TGCGCCAGCAGCCAAGAAGGGACAGACTACAATGAGCAGTTCTTC | CASSQEGTDYNEQFF
- | TRBJ2-3 | TRBV3-1/TRBV3-2 | 18 | - | TGTGCCAGCAGCCAAGTAACTGGGCTAGGGGCTCCCCCAGATACGCAGTATTTT | CASSQVTGLGAPPDTQYF
- | TRBJ2-3 | TRBV5-1 | 14 | - | TGCGCCAGCAGCACGGGAGTAGTTGGGGATACGCAGTATTTT | CASSTGVVGDTQYF
- | TRBJ2-7 | TRBV11-1 | 14 | - | TGTGCCAGCAGCTTGTCAGGGGAACAGTACGAGCAGTACTTC | CASSLSGEQYEQYF
few | TRBJ2-7 | TRBV21-1 | 16 | - | TGTGCCAGCAGCAAAGAAGGGGGACTAGCGGACGGCGAGCAGTACTTC | CASSKEGGLADGEQYF
- | TRBJ1-1 | TRBV5-1 | 15 | - | TGCGCCAGCAGCTCGATGACAGCCCAGAACACTGAAGCTTTCTTT | CASSSMTAQNTEAFF
- | TRBJ1-5 | TRBV19 | 14 | TRBD1 | TGTGCCAGTAGTATAGTACAGGGGGGTCAGCCCCAGCATTTT | CASSIVQGGQPQHF
- | TRBJ1-4 | TRBV4-1 | 19 | - | TGCGCCAGCAGCCAAATATGGGACAAAAGACAGAGAGTAAATGAAAAACTGTTTTTT | CASSQIWDKRQRVNEKLFF
many | TRBJ1-5 | TRBV4-2 | 15 | - | TGTGCCAGCAGCCAAGGGGGGGTTAGCAATCAGCCCCAGCATTTT | CASSQGGVSNQPQHF
- | TRBJ2-5 | TRBV5-1 | 15 | - | TGCGCCAGCAGCCCATTCGACAATAGCCAAGAGACCCAGTACTTC | CASSPFDNSQETQYF
once | TRBJ2-4 | TRBV6-2/TRBV6-3 | 13 | TRBD2 | TGTGCCAGCAGTACGGGGGGGTCGAACATTCAGTACTTC | CASSTGGSNIQYF
- | TRBJ2-5 | TRBV5-1 | 14 | - | TGCGCCAGCAGTTTTCAGGGGACCCAAGAGACCCAGTACTTC | CASSFQGTQETQYF
- | TRBJ1-5 | TRBV19 | 14 | - | TGTGCCAGTAGTATAGTTAAAGGGGGTCAGCCCCAGCATTTT | CASSIVKGGQPQHF
- | TRBJ1-6 | TRBV3-1/TRBV3-2 | 14 | TRBD1 | TGTGCCAGCAGCCAGACAGGGGCGGATTCACCCCTCCACTTT | CASSQTGADSPLHF
- | TRBJ2-2 | TRBV5-1 | 17 | TRBD2 | TGCGCCAGCAGCTTTATGCTAGCGGGAGGCTCCACCGGGGAGCTGTTTTTT | CASSFMLAGGSTGELFF
- | TRBJ2-2 | TRBV5-1 | 13 | - | TGCGCCAGCAGCTTGTCGCGCACCGGGGAGCTGTTTTTT | CASSLSRTGELFF
few | TRBJ2-7 | TRBV5-1 | 15 | TRBD1 | TGCGCCAGCAGCACCGGGACAGGGGGGGCATACGAGCAGTACTTC | CASSTGTGGAYEQYF
- | TRBJ2-2 | TRBV6-6 | 14 | TRBD2 | TGTGCCACACAAGGACTAGCGGGGTTCGGGGAGCTGTTTTTT | CATQGLAGFGELFF
- | TRBJ2-7 | TRBV12-5 | 13 | - | TGTGCTAGTGGTTTGGGGCCCGCCTACGAGCAGTACTTC | CASGLGPAYEQYF
- | TRBJ2-2 | TRBV19 | 14 | - | TGTGCCAGTAGTATGGCTGGACTATCCGGGGAGCTGTTTTTT | CASSMAGLSGELFF
- | TRBJ2-7 | TRBV4-2 | 15 | TRBD1 | TGTGCCAGCAGCCCACAACAGGGGTCCTCCTACGAGCAGTACTTC | CASSPQQGSSYEQYF
- | TRBJ1-6 | TRBV19 | 13 | TRBD1 | TGTGCCAGTAGTTGGACAGGGGATTCACCCCTCCACTTT | CASSWTGDSPLHF
few | TRBJ1-3 | TRBV10-3 | 15 | - | TGTGCCATCAGTGAGTCGGTACTCTCTGGAAACACCATATATTTT | CAISESVLSGNTIYF
- | TRBJ2-1 | TRBV5-1 | 14 | - | TGCGCCAGCAGCTTGGCGGCAGGATTGGGCGAGCAGTTCTTC | CASSLAAGLGEQFF
- | TRBJ1-2 | TRBV6-4 | 13 | TRBD1 | TGTGCCAGCAGAGATGACAGGGGTTATGGCTACACCTTC | CASRDDRGYGYTF
few | TRBJ1-1 | TRBV11-2 | 14 | TRBD1 | TGTGCCAGCAGCTTAGGACAGGGGGTCGCTGAAGCTTTCTTT | CASSLGQGVAEAFF
few | TRBJ1-1 | TRBV6-6 | 15 | TRBD1 | TGTGCCAGCACCCCCAGGGGGCTTTGGAACACTGAAGCTTTCTTT | CASTPRGLWNTEAFF